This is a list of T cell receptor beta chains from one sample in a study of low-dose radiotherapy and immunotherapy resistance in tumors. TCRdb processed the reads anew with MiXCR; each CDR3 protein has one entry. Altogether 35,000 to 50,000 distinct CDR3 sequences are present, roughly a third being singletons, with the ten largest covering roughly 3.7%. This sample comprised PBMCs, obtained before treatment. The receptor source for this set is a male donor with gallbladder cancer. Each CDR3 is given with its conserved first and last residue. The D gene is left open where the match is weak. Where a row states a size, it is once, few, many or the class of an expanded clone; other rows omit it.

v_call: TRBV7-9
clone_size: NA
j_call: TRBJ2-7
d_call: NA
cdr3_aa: CASSLEGPSYEQYF
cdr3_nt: TGTGCCAGCAGCTTAGAGGGACCCTCCTACGAGCAGTACTTC

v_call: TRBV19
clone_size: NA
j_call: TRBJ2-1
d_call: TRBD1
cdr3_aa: CASSIIGTGSYNEQFF
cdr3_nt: TGTGCCAGTAGTATTATCGGGACAGGTTCCTACAATGAGCAGTTCTTC

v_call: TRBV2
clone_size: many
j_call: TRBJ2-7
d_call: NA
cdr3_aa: CASSEWGAPYEQYF
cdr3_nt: TGTGCCAGCAGTGAATGGGGGGCGCCCTACGAGCAGTACTTC

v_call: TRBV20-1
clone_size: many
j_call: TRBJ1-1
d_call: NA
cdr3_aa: CSARLPGLVTEAFF
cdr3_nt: TGCAGTGCTCGTTTGCCGGGTCTGGTGACTGAAGCTTTCTTT

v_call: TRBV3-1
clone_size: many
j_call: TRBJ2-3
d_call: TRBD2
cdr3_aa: CASSPLRGGQYF
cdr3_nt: TGTGCCAGCAGCCCCCTGCGGGGGGGGCAGTATTTT

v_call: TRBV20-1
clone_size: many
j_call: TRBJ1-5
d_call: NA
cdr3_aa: CSAQGQYERQPQHF
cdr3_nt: TGCAGTGCTCAAGGACAGTATGAGAGACAGCCCCAGCATTTT

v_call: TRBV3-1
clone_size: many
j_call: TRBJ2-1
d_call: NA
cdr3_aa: CASSLYVTYNEQFF
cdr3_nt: TGTGCCAGCAGTCTCTACGTTACCTACAATGAGCAGTTCTTC

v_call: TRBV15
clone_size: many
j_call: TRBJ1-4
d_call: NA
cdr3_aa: CATSRDRGVGEKLFF
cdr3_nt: TGTGCCACCAGCAGAGATCGTGGGGTTGGTGAAAAACTGTTTTTT

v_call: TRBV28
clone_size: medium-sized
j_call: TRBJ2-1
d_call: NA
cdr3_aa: CASSLNPLRDTSYNEQFF
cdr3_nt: TGTGCCAGCAGTTTGAATCCTCTCCGGGACACATCCTACAATGAGCAGTTCTTC

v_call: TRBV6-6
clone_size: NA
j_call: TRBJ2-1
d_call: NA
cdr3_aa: CASSEYGEQFF
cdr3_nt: TGTGCCAGCAGTGAATACGGTGAGCAGTTCTTC

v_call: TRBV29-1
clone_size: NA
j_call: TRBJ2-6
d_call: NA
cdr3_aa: CSVERDVDSGANVLTF
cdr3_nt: TGCAGCGTTGAACGGGACGTCGACTCTGGGGCCAACGTCCTGACTTTC

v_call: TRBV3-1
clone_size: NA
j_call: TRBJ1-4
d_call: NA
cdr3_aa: CASSQARVGLGKLFF
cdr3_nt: TGTGCCAGCAGCCAAGCCAGGGTGGGACTCGGAAAACTGTTTTTT

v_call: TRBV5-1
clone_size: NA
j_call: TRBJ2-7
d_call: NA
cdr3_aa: CASSLIDGEQYF
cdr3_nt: TGCGCCAGCAGCTTGATAGACGGCGAGCAGTACTTC

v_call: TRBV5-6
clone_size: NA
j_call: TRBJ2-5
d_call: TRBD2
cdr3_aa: CASSFGLAGPNQETQYF
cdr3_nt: TGTGCCAGCAGCTTCGGACTAGCGGGGCCCAACCAAGAGACCCAGTACTTC

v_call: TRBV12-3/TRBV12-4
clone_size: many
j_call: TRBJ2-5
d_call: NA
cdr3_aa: CASSLMWNVGHSRQETQYF
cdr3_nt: TGTGCCAGCAGTTTAATGTGGAATGTCGGCCACTCGAGACAAGAGACCCAGTACTTC

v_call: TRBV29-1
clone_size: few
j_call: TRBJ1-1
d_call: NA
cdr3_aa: CSALGQGTDTEAFF
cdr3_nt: TGCAGCGCACTAGGCCAGGGTACAGACACTGAAGCTTTCTTT

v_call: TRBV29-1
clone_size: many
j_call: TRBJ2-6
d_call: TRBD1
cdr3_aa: CSVQGVGSGANVLTF
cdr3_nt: TGCAGCGTTCAGGGGGTCGGCTCTGGGGCCAACGTCCTGACTTTC

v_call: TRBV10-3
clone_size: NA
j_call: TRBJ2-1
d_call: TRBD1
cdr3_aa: CAIRRGQGYNEQFF
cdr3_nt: TGTGCCATCAGAAGGGGACAGGGCTACAATGAGCAGTTCTTC

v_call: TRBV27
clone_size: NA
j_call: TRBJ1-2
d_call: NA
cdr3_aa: CASSSYGYTF
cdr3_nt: TGTGCCAGCAGTAGCTATGGCTACACCTTC

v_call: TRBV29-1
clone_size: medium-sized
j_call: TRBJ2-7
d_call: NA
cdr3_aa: CSVDSGSYEQYF
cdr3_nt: TGCAGCGTTGATAGCGGCTCCTACGAGCAGTACTTC

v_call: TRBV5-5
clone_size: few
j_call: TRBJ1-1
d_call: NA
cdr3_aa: CASCWASNTEAFF
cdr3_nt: TGTGCCAGTTGTTGGGCTTCGAACACTGAAGCTTTCTTT

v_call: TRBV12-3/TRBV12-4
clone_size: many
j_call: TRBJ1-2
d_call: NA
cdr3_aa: CASSLGSIAYTF
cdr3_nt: TGTGCCAGCAGTTTAGGGAGCATAGCCTACACCTTC

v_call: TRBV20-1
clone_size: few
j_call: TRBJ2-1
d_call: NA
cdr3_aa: CSARVRGQTYNEQFF
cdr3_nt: TGCAGTGCTAGAGTACGGGGACAAACCTACAATGAGCAGTTCTTC

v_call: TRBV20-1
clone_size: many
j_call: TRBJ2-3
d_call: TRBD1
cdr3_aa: CSARPGQGTQYF
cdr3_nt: TGCAGTGCTAGGCCAGGACAGGGAACGCAGTATTTT

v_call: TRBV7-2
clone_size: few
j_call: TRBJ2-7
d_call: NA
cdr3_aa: CASSRGRGTYEQYF
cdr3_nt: TGTGCCAGCAGCCGAGGACGGGGAACTTACGAGCAGTACTTC

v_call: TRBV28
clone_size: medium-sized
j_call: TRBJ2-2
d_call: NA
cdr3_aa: CATINRAWSTGELFF
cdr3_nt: TGTGCCACCATTAACCGGGCCTGGTCCACCGGGGAGCTGTTTTTT

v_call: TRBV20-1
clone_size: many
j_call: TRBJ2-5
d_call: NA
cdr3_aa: CSLPGPRKETQYF
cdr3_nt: TGCAGTCTTCCGGGACCGAGGAAGGAGACCCAGTACTTC

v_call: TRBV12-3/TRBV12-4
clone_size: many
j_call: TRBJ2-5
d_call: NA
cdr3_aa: CASSLGDGQETQYF
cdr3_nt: TGTGCCAGCAGTTTAGGAGACGGGCAAGAGACCCAGTACTTC

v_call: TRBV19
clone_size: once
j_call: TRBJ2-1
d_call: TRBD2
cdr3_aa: CASSKTGGRLAGVYNEQFF
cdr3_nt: TGTGCCAGTAGTAAGACAGGGGGTAGACTAGCGGGAGTCTACAATGAGCAGTTCTTC

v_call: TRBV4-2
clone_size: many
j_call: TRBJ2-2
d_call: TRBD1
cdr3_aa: CASSQEGTGGSGELFF
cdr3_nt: TGTGCCAGCAGCCAAGAGGGGACAGGGGGATCCGGGGAGCTGTTTTTT

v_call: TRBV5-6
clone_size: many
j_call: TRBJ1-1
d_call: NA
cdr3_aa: CASSPSGENTEAFF
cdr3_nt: TGTGCCAGCAGCCCATCTGGGGAGAACACTGAAGCTTTCTTT

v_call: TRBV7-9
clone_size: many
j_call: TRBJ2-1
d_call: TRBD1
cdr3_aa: CASSSGQGAFNEQFF
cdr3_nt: TGTGCCAGCAGCTCCGGACAGGGTGCATTCAATGAGCAGTTCTTC

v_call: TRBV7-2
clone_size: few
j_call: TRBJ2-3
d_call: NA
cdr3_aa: CASRMGGRTDTQYF
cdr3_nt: TGTGCCAGCCGAATGGGGGGGCGCACAGATACGCAGTATTTT

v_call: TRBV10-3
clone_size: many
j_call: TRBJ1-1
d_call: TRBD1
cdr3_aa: CAISEARTGGGAEAFF
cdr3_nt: TGTGCCATCAGTGAGGCCCGGACAGGGGGCGGTGCTGAAGCTTTCTTT

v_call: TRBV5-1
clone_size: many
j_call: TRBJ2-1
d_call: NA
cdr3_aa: CASSPRGVPRNEQFF
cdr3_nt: TGCGCCAGCAGCCCCCGAGGAGTCCCCCGGAATGAGCAGTTCTTC

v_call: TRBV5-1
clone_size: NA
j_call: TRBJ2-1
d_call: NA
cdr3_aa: CASSLSGSEYNEQFF
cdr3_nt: TGCGCCAGCAGCTTGTCAGGGTCGGAATACAATGAGCAGTTCTTC

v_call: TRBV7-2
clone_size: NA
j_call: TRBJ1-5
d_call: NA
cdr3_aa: CASSPRGGNQPQHF
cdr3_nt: TGTGCCAGCAGCCCTAGGGGCGGCAATCAGCCCCAGCATTTT

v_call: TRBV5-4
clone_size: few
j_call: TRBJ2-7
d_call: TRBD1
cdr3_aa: CASSSSGTGSQYF
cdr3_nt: TGTGCCAGCAGCTCGTCCGGGACAGGCTCGCAGTACTTC

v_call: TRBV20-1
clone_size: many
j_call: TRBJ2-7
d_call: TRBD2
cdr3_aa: CSAPGQGFSGGAYEQYF
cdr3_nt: TGCAGTGCACCCGGACAGGGTTTTAGCGGGGGGGCCTACGAGCAGTACTTC

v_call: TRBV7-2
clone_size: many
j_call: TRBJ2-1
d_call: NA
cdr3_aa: CASSLAGPGGRSESYNEQFF
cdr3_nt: TGTGCCAGCAGCTTAGCGGGGCCGGGGGGCCGATCGGAGTCCTACAATGAGCAGTTCTTC

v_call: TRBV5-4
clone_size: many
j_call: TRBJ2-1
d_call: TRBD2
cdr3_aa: CASSWDYSNEQFF
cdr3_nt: TGTGCCAGCAGCTGGGACTATTCCAATGAGCAGTTCTTC

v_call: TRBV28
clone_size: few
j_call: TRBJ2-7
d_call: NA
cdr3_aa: CASRLAPGEQYF
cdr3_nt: TGTGCCAGCAGGCTGGCCCCGGGCGAGCAGTACTTC

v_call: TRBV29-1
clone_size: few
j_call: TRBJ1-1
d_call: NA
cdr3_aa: CSVGEPNTEAFF
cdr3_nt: TGCAGCGTTGGTGAGCCGAACACTGAAGCTTTCTTT

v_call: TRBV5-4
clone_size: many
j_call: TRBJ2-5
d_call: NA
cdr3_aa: CASSSREDKETQYF
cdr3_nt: TGTGCCAGCAGTTCCCGGGAAGATAAAGAGACCCAGTACTTC

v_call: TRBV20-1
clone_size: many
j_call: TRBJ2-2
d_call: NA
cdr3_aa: CSARDSLNTGELFF
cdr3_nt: TGCAGTGCTAGAGATTCCTTAAACACCGGGGAGCTGTTTTTT

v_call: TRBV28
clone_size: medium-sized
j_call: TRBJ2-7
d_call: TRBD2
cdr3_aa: CASSLGTSVSYEQYF
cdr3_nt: TGTGCCAGCAGTTTAGGGACTAGCGTTTCCTACGAGCAGTACTTC

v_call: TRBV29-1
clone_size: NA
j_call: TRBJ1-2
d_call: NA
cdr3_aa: CSVEAETNYGYTF
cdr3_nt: TGCAGCGTTGAGGCGGAAACTAACTATGGCTACACCTTC

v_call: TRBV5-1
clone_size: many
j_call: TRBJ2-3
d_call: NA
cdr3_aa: CASSLDGDTQYF
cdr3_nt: TGCGCCAGCAGCTTGGATGGAGATACGCAGTATTTT